The clone carrying this TCR beta chain was observed a few times. The entry originates in a study of beta chain features in type 1 diabetes. Of the isolated RNA, all was reverse transcribed, and so the sequenced material was expressed TCRB transcripts. The protocol was immunoSEQ multiplex PCR, while the TCRdb copy is restricted to in-frame clones and leaves out a portion. Of 680,000 or so clones listed, roughly a sixth are singletons. The CDR3 extends over 15 amino acids. CDR1 is ENHRY, CDR2 SYGVKD, per germline. The J segment lost 6 bases and the V segment lost 2 bases, leaving 7 bases of the junction unmatched.

V and J are TRBV10-3 and TRBJ2-1; 7 positions agree with TRBD1. The sample taken for sequencing was naive CD4+ T cells from blood. This clonotype originated in a man aged 18 to 29 in good health. The CDR3 nucleotides are TGTGCCATCAGTGAGGCTGACAGGGCGTCCAATGAGCAGTTCTTC. Its translation: CAISEADRASNEQFF.